These 29 T cell receptor beta chains originate from one sample sequenced in a study of blood T cell repertoires in COVID-19. This table comes from immunoSEQ multiplex PCR, and its TCRdb copy is limited to in-frame clones, with some not included. The sample records over 55,000 clones, about 80% being singletons. Sample: peripheral blood. Receptor source: a woman aged 70 to 79 with acute or convalescent COVID-19.

This clone was seen a handful of times. The chain combines TRBV21-1 with TRBJ1-6; the listed D gene, TRBD1, was not tested against the DNA. TRBV21-1 is deemed a pseudogene. There are 16 residues in the CDR3. Written as DNA, the CDR3 is TGTGCCAGCAGCTCCCAAGGTGGGACAGGACCTTCACCCCTCCACTTT. Translated, it gives CASSSQGGTGPSPLHF.

The chain joins TRBV19 to TRBJ2-7, with D uncertain. V lost 6 bases, J lost 3 bases, and 15 bases lay in between. The CDR3 runs to 14 residues. The V gene's germline CDR1 is LNHDA and CDR2 SQIVND (reference sequence). CDR3 sequence (DNA): TGTGCCAGTAGCCCCGGTTTGGGCCTCTACGAGCAGTACTTC. Amino acid sequence: CASSPGLGLYEQYF. The full variable domain, rest sourced from reference TRBV19 and TRBJ2-7, is DGGITQSPKYLFRKEGQNVTLSCEQNLNHDAMYWYRQDPGQGLRLIYYSQIVNDFQKGDIAEGYSVSREKKESFPLTVTSAQKNPTAFYLCASSPGLGLYEQYFGPGTRLTVT.

CDR3 in amino acids: CASSTWVGQDSNTGELFF. CDR3 DNA: TGTGCCAGCAGCACATGGGTAGGACAGGACTCGAACACCGGGGAGCTGTTTTTT. J is TRBJ2-2 and V is TRBV21-1; the table's D call of TRBD1 was not tested on the DNA. TRBV21-1 is classified as a pseudogene. The CDR3 totals 18 residues.

The V gene is TRBV9, the J gene TRBJ2-1; 11 nucleotides line up with TRBD2. Germline-derived CDR1 and CDR2 are SGDLS and YYNGEE. J lost 6 bases, V lost 4 bases, and 3 bases had no gene match. This CDR3 spans 14 amino acids. The CDR3 region is CASSLGLAANEQFF. For the CDR3, the DNA is TGTGCCAGCAGCTTGGGACTAGCGGCCAATGAGCAGTTCTTC.

Only a few counts were recorded for this clone. The chain carries TRBV7-8 and TRBJ1-1; 10 bases match TRBD1. The germline CDR1 and CDR2 sequences are SGHVS and FQNEAQ. The CDR3 has 14 amino acids. The junction had 5 bases not matched to a gene; V was cut back by 4 bases and J by 6 bases. The CDR3 is CASSSGQGRSEAFF. The CDR3 bases are TGTGCCAGCAGCTCGGGACAGGGGAGGTCTGAAGCTTTCTTT.

The count of this clone is one. The chain carries TRBV6-5 and TRBJ1-2, with 8 bases lining up with TRBD1. This CDR3 is built from 14 residues. The V gene's germline CDR1 is MNHEY and CDR2 SVGAGI. V lost 6 bases and J lost 0; bases outside the gene matches: 3. The CDR3 DNA reads as TGTGCCAGCAGCCTGACAGGGGCTAACTATGGCTACACCTTC. It yields the protein CASSLTGANYGYTF.

The J gene is TRBJ1-3, the V gene TRBV5-1; 8 bases line up with TRBD1. V lost 0 bases and J lost 2; bases outside the gene matches: 1. The CDR3 spans 15 residues. The V gene's germline CDR1 is SGHRS and CDR2 YFSETQ. As DNA, the CDR3 is TGCGCCAGCAGCTTGGGACAGGGGACTGGAAACACCATATATTTT. Translated, it gives CASSLGQGTGNTIYF.

The chain uses TRBV6-5 and TRBJ2-6; D unresolved. The CDR3 has 15 amino acids. Germline CDR1 MNHEY, CDR2 SVGAGI. With 4 bases removed from V and 0 bases from J, the gap between germline ends came to 7 bases. The CDR3: CASSSTVSGANVLTF. The CDR3 coding sequence is TGTGCCAGCAGTTCAACAGTCTCTGGGGCCAACGTCCTGACTTTC.

The rearrangement joins TRBV5-6 to TRBJ2-5; D is ambiguous. The V end was cut by 0 bases, the J end by 5 bases, with 8 bases between. Germline V gene data show CDR1 as SGHDT and CDR2 as YYEEEE. This CDR3 is built from 13 residues. CDR3 coding DNA: TGTGCCAGCAGCTTGGAGCCCTACGAGACCCAGTACTTC. Amino acids: CASSLEPYETQYF.

This clone was seen ten or more times. V gene TRBV3-1 (or the pseudogene TRBV3-2) combines with J gene TRBJ2-1, with no clear D. Looked up from germline, CDR1 is LGHDT and CDR2 is YNNKEL (reference sequence). The V gene lost 0 bases and the J gene lost 3 bases, with 6 bases spanning the gap. CDR3 length: 14 residues. In DNA form, the CDR3 reads TGTGCCAGCAGCCAAGACATCGGCTACAATGAGCAGTTCTTC. This gives the protein CASSQDIGYNEQFF.

The chain couples TRBV6-1 to TRBJ2-1; 13 bases are a match to TRBD2. From germline, CDR1 is MNHNS and CDR2 SASEGT. The CDR3 spans 16 residues. The junction had 4 bases not matched to a gene; V was cut back by 1 base and J by 7 bases. The CDR3: CASSEVRTSGSNEQFF. In DNA form, the CDR3 reads TGTGCCAGCAGTGAAGTTAGGACTAGCGGGAGTAATGAGCAGTTCTTC.

The chain uses TRBV6-5 and TRBJ1-4; D is perhaps TRBD1 (6 bases). The length of the CDR3 is 14 residues. Germline loops: CDR1 MNHEY, CDR2 SVGAGI. Trimming shortened V by 5 bases and J by 7 bases, and 14 bases separated the two germline ends. CDR3 protein: CASSPQGTGEKLFF. For the CDR3, the DNA is TGTGCCAGCAGTCCACAGGGTACTGGTGAAAAACTGTTTTTT.

This sequence joins TRBV5-1 and TRBJ1-4; D is possibly TRBD1 (5 bases). The CDR3 length is 14 residues. CDR1 and CDR2 (germline): SGHRS, YFSETQ. V was trimmed by 2 bases and J by 5 bases, leaving 10 bases between them. The CDR3 here is CASSFDSRNEKLFF. CDR3 sequence (DNA): TGCGCCAGCAGCTTCGACAGTCGGAATGAAAAACTGTTTTTT.

This clone was counted only a few times. Here the CDR3 DNA reads TGTGCCAGCAGCCAGGGGACAGTAACACCCCTCCACTTT. It specifies CASSQGTVTPLHF. The V and J genes are TRBV16 and TRBJ1-6, with TRBD1 matching 7 bases. With V trimmed by 3 bases and J by 11 bases, 4 bases remained unmatched. Germline V gives CDR1 KGHSY, CDR2 FQNENV. This CDR3 has 13 amino acids.

The chain couples TRBV6-5 to TRBJ1-1; 7 bases line up with TRBD1. CDR1 MNHEY and CDR2 SVGAGI come from the germline V gene. This CDR3 region has 15 residues. With 7 bases clipped from V and 4 bases from J, the junction kept 12 bases outside the gene matches. CDR3 DNA sequence: TGTGCCAGCACTGTGGGACAGACCTGGAGCACTGAAGCTTTCTTT. This translates into CASTVGQTWSTEAFF.

The rearrangement joins TRBV19 to TRBJ1-3, with D possibly being TRBD1 (5 bases). Trimming took 4 bases from V and 0 from J, leaving 10 bases between them. This CDR3 region has 15 residues. Germline V gives CDR1 LNHDA, CDR2 SQIVND (reference sequence). CDR3 nucleotides: TGTGCCAGTAGTACCCACAGGAGCTCTGGAAACACCATATATTTT. As protein: CASSTHRSSGNTIYF.

The rearrangement joins TRBV11-3 to TRBJ1-1; D might be TRBD1 (5 bases). The germline CDR1 and CDR2 sequences are SGHNT and YENEEA. This CDR3 region has 16 residues. Trimming cost V 2 bases and J 4 bases, with 17 bases left between them. The CDR3 sequence: CASSLYGGGGATEAFF. The CDR3 DNA is TGTGCCAGCAGCTTATATGGTGGGGGGGGAGCCACTGAAGCTTTCTTT.

This sequence joins TRBV19 and TRBJ1-6, with a tentative D call TRBD1 (6 bases). V gave up 4 bases and J gave up 7 bases, with 14 bases separating them. Germline loops: CDR1 LNHDA, CDR2 SQIVND (reference sequence). The CDR3 is made up of 15 amino acids. CDR3 sequence (DNA): TGTGCCAGTAGTAGTACAGGGTTTGGCAATTCACCCCTCCACTTT. It specifies CASSSTGFGNSPLHF. The full variable domain, completed using reference TRBV19 and TRBJ1-6, is DGGITQSPKYLFRKEGQNVTLSCEQNLNHDAMYWYRQDPGQGLRLIYYSQIVNDFQKGDIAEGYSVSREKKESFPLTVTSAQKNPTAFYLCASSSTGFGNSPLHFGNGTRLTVT.

V is TRBV6-5 and J is TRBJ1-5, with 7 nucleotides matching TRBD1. The CDR3 has 14 residues. CDR1 is MNHEY, CDR2 SVGAGI, per germline. After removal of 2 bases from V and 5 bases from J, the junction contained 3 bases not matched to a gene. CDR3 sequence reads: CASSYGQGDQPQHF. Here the CDR3 DNA reads TGTGCCAGCAGTTACGGTCAGGGGGATCAGCCCCAGCATTTT.

The table lists this clone with many counts. The gene calls are TRBV11-2 and TRBJ2-1; 7 nucleotides match TRBD2. The CDR3 extends over 15 amino acids. Germline CDR1 SGHAT, CDR2 FQNNGV. Germline trimming cut 3 bases from V and 4 bases from J; bases unmatched to any gene: 6. The CDR3 DNA is TGTGCCAGCAGCTTCCCGGGACTACCTTACAATGAGCAGTTCTTC. Its translation: CASSFPGLPYNEQFF. Variable domain in full (rest from reference TRBV11-2 and TRBJ2-1): EAGVAQSPRYKIIEKRQSVAFWCNPISGHATLYWYQQILGQGPKLLIQFQNNGVVDDSQLPKDRFSAERLKGVDSTLKIQPAKLEDSAVYLCASSFPGLPYNEQFFGPGTRLTVL.

The V call is TRBV10-3, the J call TRBJ1-4; D is undetermined. V lost 5 bases to trimming and J lost 8 bases, with 15 bases between them. The CDR3 runs to 14 residues. Per germline, CDR1 ENHRY and CDR2 SYGVKD. CDR3 sequence: CAISPIGLEEKLFF. CDR3 DNA sequence: TGTGCCATCAGTCCCATTGGGCTTGAGGAAAAACTGTTTTTT.

The chain uses TRBV27 and TRBJ1-3; 9 nucleotides agree with TRBD1. This CDR3 is 16 amino acids long. CDR1 is MNHEY and CDR2 is SMNVEV in the germline V gene (reference sequence). V dropped 3 bases and J dropped 2; count of bases not matched to a gene: 5. CDR3 in amino acids: CASSFRGQGTGNTIYF. The CDR3 region has the DNA TGTGCCAGCAGTTTTCGTGGACAGGGGACTGGAAACACCATATATTTT.

This chain uses TRBV7-2 with TRBJ2-7; D possibly corresponds to TRBD2 (5 bases). The CDR3 extends over 13 amino acids. Trimming took 5 bases from V and 4 from J, leaving 12 bases between them. Germline assignment: CDR1 SGHTA and CDR2 FQGNSA. CDR3 in amino acids: CASSTLSGYEQYF. The CDR3 DNA sequence: TGTGCCAGCAGCACCCTCTCGGGGTACGAGCAGTACTTC.

This chain links TRBV10-3 with TRBJ1-4, with 12 bases that match TRBD1. The CDR3 covers 14 residues. V lost 5 bases to trimming and J lost 8 bases; unmatched junction nucleotides: 3. Germline lookup yields CDR1 ENHRY and CDR2 SYGVKD. CDR3 residues: CAISTGTGGEKLFF. In nucleotides, the CDR3 is TGTGCCATCAGTACCGGGACAGGGGGCGAAAAACTGTTTTTT.

The V gene is TRBV18, the J gene TRBJ2-7, with D hard to call. V was trimmed by 3 bases and J by 3 bases, leaving 6 bases between them. From germline, CDR1 is KGHSH and CDR2 LQKENI. The CDR3 is 12 residues long. The DNA for the CDR3 is TGTGCCAGCTCACCTTCGAGCTACGAGCAGTACTTC. Its protein product is CASSPSSYEQYF.

This clone was found once. The chain links TRBV6-2 or TRBV6-3 to TRBJ2-1; 9 bases fit TRBD1. This CDR3 is 15 amino acids long. V trimming: 2 bases; J trimming: 2 bases; junction bases outside the gene matches: 1. Germline V lookup: CDR1 MNHEY, CDR2 SVGEGT. The CDR3 region has the DNA TGTGCCAGCAGTTACACAGGGGGCCCCTACAATGAGCAGTTCTTC. Translating gives CASSYTGGPYNEQFF.

V and J are TRBV18 and TRBJ1-3; 7 bases are shared with TRBD1. V lost 4 bases, J lost 0 bases, and 9 bases stayed unmatched. Per the germline V gene, CDR1 is KGHSH and CDR2 is LQKENI. The CDR3 is made up of 17 amino acids. For the CDR3, the DNA is TGTGCCAGCTCACTAGGATCCGGGACAGCCTCTGGAAACACCATATATTTT. This translates into CASSLGSGTASGNTIYF. The full variable domain, with the rest looked up from reference TRBV18 and TRBJ1-3, is NAGVMQNPRHLVRRRGQEARLRCSPMKGHSHVYWYRQLPEEGLKFMVYLQKENIIDESGMPKERFSAEFPKEGPSILRIQQVVRGDSAAYFCASSLGSGTASGNTIYFGEGSWLTVV.

The rearrangement uses TRBV7-8 and TRBJ2-1; 10 positions match TRBD1. In germline, CDR1 is SGHVS, CDR2 FQNEAQ. J was trimmed by 9 bases and V by 3 bases; bases with no gene match: 8. This CDR3 has 15 residues. CDR3: CASSFDRGLGGEQFF. DNA of the CDR3: TGTGCCAGCAGCTTCGACAGGGGGCTGGGGGGTGAGCAGTTCTTC.

This clone has only one observation. V is TRBV14 and J is TRBJ2-1; tentatively, D is TRBD2 (6 bases). V lost 4 bases to trimming and J lost 4 bases, with 14 bases between them. This CDR3 is built from 15 residues. Germline values: CDR1 SGHDN, CDR2 FVKESK. The CDR3 spells CASSPGTGLYNEQFF. DNA of the CDR3: TGTGCCAGCAGCCCCGGGACTGGCTTATACAATGAGCAGTTCTTC.